The present TCR beta chain was sequenced within a study of blood T cell repertoires in COVID-19. About the study: Researchers got acute and convalescent COVID-19 samples from the United States, Italy and Spain. Sources were T cells, B-cell-depleted T cells, or PBMCs; the material itself was cDNA or gDNA.

The CDR3 is 14 amino acids. Germline V gives CDR1 LNHDA, CDR2 SQIVND (reference sequence). Trimming pared 5 bases from V and 2 bases from J, leaving 12 bases between. The authors' processing: By means of reference gene primer amplification, nucleated cell counts were estimated. The table came from immunoSEQ multiplex PCR; TCRdb's copy has only in-frame clones and leaves some out. The V and J calls and the clone size are those of that table, but D and trimming were determined from the DNA. The profile covers 200,000 to 250,000 clones, with almost 90% appearing a single time and over 1.1% taken by the ten largest.

V usage is TRBV19 and J usage is TRBJ1-1, with D uncertain. Sequenced material: peripheral blood. The clonotype originates from a man older than 75 with acute or convalescent COVID-19. The CDR3 here is CASSLFMGNTEAFF. CDR3 bases: TGTGCCAGTAGTCTTTTCATGGGCAACACTGAAGCTTTCTTT.